Listed here are 20 T cell receptor beta chains from one sample, sequenced in a study of T cell repertoires in cytomegalovirus infection. TCRdb re-derived calls from the reads in MiXCR, one entry per CDR3 protein. The table shows 150,000 to 200,000 distinct CDR3 sequences, with roughly an eighth occurring only once. Sequencing was done on a sample of PBMCs. These receptor sequences come from a human donor in good health (CMV status not recorded). Some clones in this sample may be carry-over from other donors' samples.

This clonotype was found a few times. The chain links TRBV6-1 to TRBJ1-5; TRBD1 might be the D (5 bases). Germline V gene lookup returns CDR1 MNHNS and CDR2 SASEGT. V gave up 8 bases and J gave up 6 bases, with 32 bases separating them. CDR3 size: 19 residues. This CDR3 is CASGNLPGAPELMVQPQHF. CDR3 DNA sequence: TGTGCCAGCGGAAACTTGCCTGGGGCCCCGGAATTAATGGTTCAGCCCCAGCATTTT.

This clonotype appeared many times. The J gene is TRBJ1-6, the V gene TRBV7-2; D remains unclear. This CDR3 is 15 amino acids long. V shed 5 bases and J shed 5 bases, with 13 bases lying between them. Germline assignment: CDR1 SGHTA and CDR2 FQGNSA. The CDR3 nucleotides read TGTGCCAGCAGCCCATTAGGAAAAAATAATTCACCCCTCCACTTT. It translates to CASSPLGKNNSPLHF.

To note about this clonotype: This may stem from a read error, because a much larger clone lies one nucleotide away. The CDR3 ends on some other residue instead of the conserved phenylalanine or tryptophan, so this is likely a read error. This chain uses TRBV12-3 or TRBV12-4 with TRBJ1-2, with TRBD1 as a possible D gene (5 bases). The CDR3 consists of 15 residues. The V end lost 6 bases, the J end lost 0 bases, and 14 bases lay between the germline ends. CDR3 sequence reads: CASSKTAASNYGYTL. The CDR3 DNA reads TGTGCCAGCAGCAAGACAGCGGCTTCTAACTATGGCTACACCTTA.

The chain carries TRBV7-2 and TRBJ1-5; unclear D gene. This CDR3 is built from 16 residues. The germline V gene has CDR1 SGHTA and CDR2 FQGNSA. Trimming took 2 bases from V and 3 from J, leaving 14 bases between them. The CDR3 protein is CASSLKGGSPNQPQHF. The CDR3 nucleotides read TGTGCCAGCAGCTTAAAAGGCGGCAGCCCCAATCAGCCCCAGCATTTT.

This chain uses TRBV5-1 with TRBJ1-1; D is possibly TRBD1 (5 bases). This CDR3 is built from 16 residues. The V gene lost 0 bases and the J gene lost 0 bases, with 12 bases spanning the gap. Germline CDR1 is SGHRS and CDR2 is YFSETQ. The CDR3 region has the DNA TGCGCCAGCAGCTTGGATTGGTCAGGGATGAACACTGAAGCTTTCTTT. It codes for CASSLDWSGMNTEAFF.

Here the CDR3 DNA reads TGTGCCAGCAGCTTGGGAGGACTAGCGGAAGCCAAAAACATTCAGTACTTC. This translates into CASSLGGLAEAKNIQYF. The genes are TRBV7-6 and TRBJ2-4, with TRBD2 matching 10 bases. The CDR3 contains 17 residues. V was clipped by 3 bases and J by 0 bases; unmatched bases: 5. From germline, CDR1 is SGHVS and CDR2 FNYEAQ.

At least ten counts were recorded for this clonotype. The chain carries TRBV28 and TRBJ1-1; D might be TRBD1 (5 bases). This CDR3 region has 13 residues. CDR1 is MDHEN and CDR2 is SYDVKM in the germline V gene. V dropped 5 bases and J dropped 7 bases, with 14 bases sitting between them. For the CDR3, the DNA is TGTGCCAGCAGTCCACCAGGGAGGGGTGAAGCTTTCTTT. It is translated as CASSPPGRGEAFF.

This clonotype showed up many times. The chain carries TRBV6-1 and TRBJ2-2; D is uncertain. CDR1 and CDR2 (germline): MNHNS, SASEGT. The CDR3 consists of 15 residues. Trimming took 7 bases from V and 2 from J, leaving 14 bases between them. CDR3 region: CASNPRPLNTGELFF. In DNA, the CDR3 is TGTGCCAGCAATCCTCGACCCCTCAACACCGGGGAGCTGTTTTTT.

Ten or more counts support this clonotype. The CDR3 spells CASSLGAFEQFF. CDR3 coding DNA: TGTGCCAGCAGCTTAGGAGCGTTTGAGCAGTTCTTC. The rearrangement links TRBV7-6 to TRBJ2-1; D is undetermined. V lost 1 base to trimming and J lost 9 bases, with 7 bases between them. The CDR3 sequence is 12 residues long. The germline V gene has CDR1 SGHVS and CDR2 FNYEAQ.

This clonotype was recorded at least ten times. V usage is TRBV15 and J usage is TRBJ1-1; D might be TRBD1 (5 bases). The V end was cut by 2 bases, the J end by 1 base, with 17 bases between. The CDR3 has 17 amino acids. CDR1 is LNHNV and CDR2 is YYDKDF in the germline V gene (reference sequence). CDR3 DNA: TGTGCCACCAGCAGACTAGATCAAATACAGGAGAACACTGAAGCTTTCTTT. It codes for CATSRLDQIQENTEAFF.

The CDR3 sequence is CASSLGLAEGYEQYF. The CDR3 DNA reads TGTGCCAGCAGCTTGGGACTAGCGGAGGGCTACGAGCAGTACTTC. The rearrangement joins TRBV28 to TRBJ2-7; TRBD2 matches at 11 bases. The CDR3 runs to 15 residues. V was clipped by 6 bases and J by 3 bases; unmatched bases: 7. Germline CDR1 and CDR2: MDHEN and SYDVKM.

The CDR3 DNA sequence: TGTGCCAGCAGCCAAATTATGGCGGGAGGTCGCAATGAGCAGTTCTTC. Protein product: CASSQIMAGGRNEQFF. V gene TRBV3-1 combines with J gene TRBJ2-1; TRBD2 matches 8 bases. Looked up from germline, CDR1 is LGHDT and CDR2 is YNNKEL (reference sequence). The CDR3 totals 16 residues. The J segment lost 6 bases and the V segment lost 2 bases, leaving 9 bases of the junction unmatched.

This clonotype was seen many times. J is TRBJ1-1 and V is TRBV7-3, with a possible D match to TRBD1 (5 bases). The CDR3 has 13 amino acids. Germline V CDR1 and CDR2: SGHTA, FQGTGA. Deletions cut 5 bases from V and 5 bases from J, with 12 bases between. This chain's CDR3 is CASSPGGTTEAFF. CDR3 DNA: TGTGCCAGCAGCCCGGGGGGGACGACTGAAGCTTTCTTT. Full variable domain (outside the CDR3, taken from reference TRBV7-3 and TRBJ1-1): GAGVSQTPSNKVTEKGKYVELRCDPISGHTALYWYRQSLGQGPEFLIYFQGTGAADDSGLPNDRFFAVRPEGSVSTLKIQRTERGDSAVYLCASSPGGTTEAFFGQGTRLTVV.

Only a few counts were recorded for this clonotype. The J gene is TRBJ2-1, the V gene TRBV29-1; 11 nucleotides align to TRBD2. J was trimmed by 4 bases and V by 4 bases; bases with no gene match: 9. In germline, CDR1 is SQVTM, CDR2 ANQGSEA. The CDR3 runs 16 residues. CDR3 loop: CSVGPFGTSGYNEQFF. CDR3 sequence (DNA): TGCAGCGTTGGCCCTTTTGGGACTAGCGGTTACAATGAGCAGTTCTTC.

This clonotype was counted only a few times. The chain uses TRBV15 and TRBJ2-7; 7 nucleotides align to TRBD1. CDR1 is LNHNV, CDR2 YYDKDF, per germline (reference sequence). Germline trimming cut 9 bases from V and 0 bases from J; bases unmatched to any gene: 2. The CDR3 is made up of 12 amino acids. CDR3 residues: CATGDSSYEQYF. CDR3 bases: TGTGCCACGGGGGACAGCTCCTACGAGCAGTACTTC.

Many counts were recorded for this clonotype. The chain uses TRBV12-3 or TRBV12-4 and TRBJ1-2, with unresolved D. Trimming left V 4 bases short and J 6 bases short, with 12 bases between. The CDR3 extends over 13 amino acids. CDR3 nucleotide sequence: TGTGCCAGCAGTTGGGAAGAGAGGGATGGCTACACCTTC. Amino acids: CASSWEERDGYTF.

This clonotype was observed a few times. The CDR3 DNA reads TGTGCCAGCAGTATTCAGGGGGCCGGTCAGCCCCAGCATTTT. The encoded protein is CASSIQGAGQPQHF. The chain joins TRBV27 to TRBJ1-5, with 8 positions matching TRBD1. The CDR3 sequence is 14 residues long. With 5 bases clipped from V and 6 bases from J, the junction kept 6 bases outside the gene matches. CDR1 and CDR2 (germline): MNHEY, SMNVEV (reference sequence).

The table lists this clonotype with a few counts. Here the CDR3 reads CSVAEGLSGNTIYF. The DNA of the CDR3 is TGCAGCGTTGCGGAGGGTTTATCTGGAAACACCATATATTTT. The V and J genes are TRBV29-1 and TRBJ1-3; D not certain. This CDR3 region has 14 residues. Germline V lookup: CDR1 SQVTM, CDR2 ANQGSEA. Trimming pared 4 bases from V and 1 base from J, leaving 11 bases between.

This clonotype was seen ten or more times. The chain uses TRBV19 and TRBJ2-7; D is unresolved. The V end was cut by 3 bases, the J end by 2 bases, with 8 bases between. The CDR3 contains 13 residues. The germline CDR1 and CDR2 sequences are LNHDA and SQIVND (reference sequence). The CDR3 DNA sequence: TGTGCCAGTAGTATCTCGCCTACCTACGAGCAGTACTTC. This translates into CASSISPTYEQYF.

This clonotype turned up a few times. This chain joins TRBV7-2 and TRBJ2-7; D remains ambiguous. The CDR3 extends over 15 amino acids. Germline assignment: CDR1 SGHTA and CDR2 FQGNSA. Trimming pared 6 bases from V and 9 bases from J, leaving 24 bases between. CDR3 protein: CASREQKFSLRGQYF. The CDR3 region has the DNA TGTGCCAGCAGGGAGCAGAAGTTCTCTTTACGAGGGCAGTACTTC.